These 21 T cell receptor beta chains share one sample of origin, sequenced in a study of beta chain features in type 1 diabetes. Their recognized antigens are unknown. The investigators reverse transcribed all of the isolated RNA, so they sequenced expressed TCRB transcripts. Generated by immunoSEQ multiplex PCR, the TCRdb table keeps only in-frame clones and is missing some. The repertoire includes roughly 340,000 clones, about 13% of them detected once, and about 0.015% sits in the top ten. General study findings and limits: Type 1 diabetes patients had moderately but significantly shorter TCRB CDR3s in all four CD4+ subsets.

Sequenced input: naive CD4+ T cells from blood. The source of these receptors is a woman under 30 with type 1 diabetes.

This chain joins TRBV5-1 and TRBJ2-1; possibly TRBD2 for D (5 bases). With 4 bases removed from V and 7 bases from J, the gap between germline ends came to 15 bases. The germline gives CDR1 SGHRS, CDR2 YFSETQ. The CDR3 has 14 residues. CDR3 in DNA: TGCGCCAGCAGCCCCCCTGGGGAGAGGAATGAGCAGTTCTTC. This codes for CASSPPGERNEQFF.

In this sample, this clone turned up a few times. The CDR3 DNA is TGTGCCAGCCACGAGGGAGAGCCCACTGAAGCTTTCTTT. This codes for CASHEGEPTEAFF. The gene calls are TRBV21-1 and TRBJ1-1. TRBV21-1 is classified as a pseudogene. The length of the CDR3 is 13 residues.

The chain is built from TRBV5-1 and TRBJ2-7; 7 bases agree with TRBD2. CDR1 SGHRS and CDR2 YFSETQ come from the germline V gene. With V trimmed by 4 bases and J by 2 bases, 6 bases remained unmatched. This CDR3 region has 14 residues. CDR3 sequence: CASSPRGEPYEQYF. The CDR3 DNA reads TGCGCCAGCAGCCCCCGGGGGGAGCCCTACGAGCAGTACTTC.

The rearrangement links TRBV6-5 to TRBJ1-2, with D uncertain. Trimming took off 2 bases at V and 4 bases at J, with 17 bases between the two ends. The CDR3 is 16 amino acids. Germline V gives CDR1 MNHEY, CDR2 SVGAGI. CDR3 in amino acids: CASSYHLAASGYGYTF. CDR3 DNA: TGTGCCAGCAGTTACCATTTGGCGGCTAGCGGCTATGGCTACACCTTC.

This clone was seen a few times. The chain is built from TRBV7-7 and TRBJ2-5; 11 nucleotides match TRBD2. CDR3 size: 17 residues. The germline V gene has CDR1 SSHAT and CDR2 FNYEAQ (reference sequence). The V segment lost 5 bases and the J segment 2 bases; nucleotides outside the gene matches: 10. CDR3: CASSLRPGLAVQETQYF. DNA of the CDR3: TGTGCCAGCAGCCTACGACCGGGACTAGCGGTACAAGAGACCCAGTACTTC.

The chain employs TRBV9 and TRBJ1-2, with TRBD1 identical over 8 bases. The CDR3 contains 15 residues. With 3 bases clipped from V and 2 bases from J, the junction kept 6 bases outside the gene matches. CDR1 is SGDLS and CDR2 is YYNGEE in the germline V gene. The CDR3 DNA sequence: TGTGCCAGCAGCGCCTTGACAGGGGCCAACTATGGCTACACCTTC. Its translation is CASSALTGANYGYTF.

The chain combines TRBV19 with TRBJ2-7; 13 nucleotides match TRBD2. The CDR3 sequence is 15 residues long. In germline, CDR1 is LNHDA, CDR2 SQIVND (reference sequence). Trimming at V came to 4 bases and at J to 3 bases, leaving 3 bases not matched to a gene. The CDR3 coding sequence is TGTGCCAGTAGTAGGGGACTAGCGGGAATCTACGAGCAGTACTTC. Protein: CASSRGLAGIYEQYF.

V gene TRBV30 combines with J gene TRBJ1-4; 11 nucleotides agree with TRBD1. Trimming took 1 base from V and 8 from J; bases not matched to a gene: 9. The germline V gene encodes CDR1 GTSNPN and CDR2 SVGIG (reference sequence). This CDR3 region has 16 residues. CDR3 nucleotide sequence: TGTGCCTGGAGTGCAGATCGGACAGGGGGCTTAGAAAAACTGTTTTTT. Its protein product is CAWSADRTGGLEKLFF.

This clone was counted between two and nine times. The chain carries TRBV19 and TRBJ2-5; D is undetermined. The V end lost 6 bases, the J end lost 2 bases, and 13 bases lay between the germline ends. The CDR3 spans 14 residues. Germline CDR1 is LNHDA and CDR2 is SQIVND (reference sequence). The CDR3 reads CASSPRILQETQYF. The DNA of the CDR3 is TGTGCCAGTAGCCCCCGCATCCTACAAGAGACCCAGTACTTC.

The gene calls are TRBV4-2 and TRBJ1-2, with a tentative D call TRBD1 (5 bases). Trimming cost V 0 bases and J 2 bases, with 10 bases left between them. This CDR3 is built from 15 residues. Germline CDR1 LGHNA, CDR2 YNFKEQ. As DNA, the CDR3 is TGTGCCAGCAGCCAAGATGCCCAGGGAAACTATGGCTACACCTTC. Protein product: CASSQDAQGNYGYTF.

The chain joins TRBV29-1 to TRBJ2-1; D might be TRBD2 (5 bases). CDR1 is SQVTM, CDR2 ANQGSEA, per germline. V was cut by 0 bases and J by 8 bases, with 11 bases left in between. CDR3 length equals 13 residues. The CDR3 is CSVEDYIGDEQFF. CDR3 nucleotide sequence: TGCAGCGTTGAAGATTATATCGGGGATGAGCAGTTCTTC.

This chain uses TRBV4-2 with TRBJ2-1; 9 bases line up with TRBD1. The CDR3 spans 19 residues. V gave up 2 bases and J gave up 3 bases; unmatched junction bases: 14. Per the germline V gene, CDR1 is LGHNA and CDR2 is YNFKEQ. CDR3 loop: CASSQPGQGSILRYNEQFF. The CDR3, as DNA: TGTGCCAGCAGCCAACCGGGACAGGGTTCTATCCTCCGCTACAATGAGCAGTTCTTC.

This clone was observed a handful of times. Additional DNA sequences in this sample encode the identical CDR3. The chain joins TRBV5-1 to TRBJ2-5; the match to TRBD2 covers 13 bases. Germline CDR1 is SGHRS and CDR2 is YFSETQ. The CDR3 length is 15 residues. The ends lost 0 bases at V and 5 bases at J; junction bases unmatched: 1. CDR3 bases: TGCGCCAGCAGCTTGGGGACTAGCGGGAGTGAGACCCAGTACTTC. Translation gives CASSLGTSGSETQYF.

This clone occurred a few times. This rearrangement joins TRBV5-6 to TRBJ1-1; no clear D. The length of the CDR3 is 15 residues. Trimming took off 0 bases at V and 4 bases at J, with 13 bases between the two ends. Per germline, CDR1 SGHDT and CDR2 YYEEEE. The CDR3 DNA is TGTGCCAGCAGCTTGGAGTGGCAGGTAGGCACTGAAGCTTTCTTT. This encodes CASSLEWQVGTEAFF.

This clone was recorded a few times. The J gene is TRBJ2-3, the V gene TRBV28; the D gene is possibly TRBD2 (5 bases). Germline CDR1 MDHEN, CDR2 SYDVKM. This CDR3 is built from 14 residues. V was trimmed by 4 bases and J by 3 bases, leaving 11 bases between them. The CDR3 sequence is CASSSVDWTDTQYF. The CDR3 region has the DNA TGTGCCAGCAGTTCGGTGGACTGGACAGATACGCAGTATTTT.

This clone was detected only a few times. The chain links TRBV10-3 to TRBJ1-1; possible D gene TRBD1, 5 bases. Trimming pared 3 bases from V and 8 bases from J, leaving 16 bases between. This CDR3 spans 14 amino acids. From germline, CDR1 is ENHRY and CDR2 SYGVKD. Here the CDR3 DNA reads TGTGCCATCAGTGACAGGGATCTTTCAAAAGAAGCTTTCTTT. Translating it yields CAISDRDLSKEAFF.

There are a few counts of this clone. The V call is TRBV10-3, the J call TRBJ1-1; D gene uncertain. The length of the CDR3 is 14 residues. Germline V gives CDR1 ENHRY, CDR2 SYGVKD. V lost 6 bases and J 0 bases, leaving 11 bases between the germline ends. The CDR3: CAIRWENLNTEAFF. For the CDR3, the DNA is TGTGCCATCAGATGGGAGAATTTGAACACTGAAGCTTTCTTT.

This clone was picked up a small number of times. The chain links TRBV11-3 to TRBJ2-1; D call uncertain. Trimming removed 4 bases at V and 4 bases at J, with 5 bases between. This CDR3 spans 12 amino acids. Germline V gives CDR1 SGHNT, CDR2 YENEEA. The CDR3 nucleotides read TGTGCCAGCAGCTCAGTTTACAATGAGCAGTTCTTC. Translating it yields CASSSVYNEQFF.

In this sample, this clone turned up a few times. This CDR3 is also generated by other DNA sequences in the sample. This rearrangement joins TRBV7-3 to TRBJ2-1, with D perhaps matching TRBD2 (5 bases). The germline V and J ends were trimmed by 1 base and 3 bases, with 7 bases remaining between them. This CDR3 has 14 residues. Germline CDR1 reads SGHTA; CDR2 reads FQGTGA. CDR3 protein: CASSLSGSYNEQFF. The CDR3, as DNA: TGTGCCAGCAGCTTAAGTGGGAGCTACAATGAGCAGTTCTTC.

This clone was seen a few times. The rearrangement links TRBV2 to TRBJ1-1, with a possible D match to TRBD1 (5 bases). CDR3 length equals 15 residues. V gave up 4 bases and J gave up 5 bases, with 17 bases separating them. Germline CDR1 is SNHLY and CDR2 is FYNNEI. Written as DNA, the CDR3 is TGTGCCAGCAGTGCCGAAGACCCCAGGGTAACTGAAGCTTTCTTT. Encoded protein: CASSAEDPRVTEAFF.

This clone was seen only a few times. The CDR3 bases are TGTGCCAGCAGCTTACACCAGGCCGGGACAGGACGGGCCGAGCAGTACTTC. Amino acids: CASSLHQAGTGRAEQYF. The chain has TRBV7-2 and TRBJ2-7, with 8 bases identical to TRBD1. CDR3 length: 17 residues. Germline CDR1 and CDR2: SGHTA and FQGNSA. V dropped 2 bases and J dropped 6; count of bases not matched to a gene: 15.